The 28 T cell receptor beta chains listed next were all sequenced from one sample in a study of CD8 T cells in Susac syndrome. Random hexamers were used to reverse transcribe an amount of roughly 0.45 to 1 ug RNA. TCRdb fed the immunoSEQ multiplex PCR reads into MiXCR, producing one record per CDR3 protein. The table shows about 150,000 distinct CDR3 sequences, with roughly 94% occurring only once. The sequencing input was CD8+ T cells from PBMCs. The receptors here all came from a human donor with Susac syndrome.

This chain uses TRBV28 with TRBJ1-4, with D tentatively TRBD1 (5 bases). This CDR3 spans 14 amino acids. Trimming removed 3 bases from V and 5 bases from J, with 10 bases in between. The germline V gene encodes CDR1 MDHEN and CDR2 SYDVKM. The CDR3 DNA is TGTGCCAGCAGTTTCGTCAGGACAAATGAAAAACTGTTTTTT. Its translation is CASSFVRTNEKLFF.

The chain employs TRBV9 and TRBJ2-1; TRBD2 agrees at 10 bases. CDR1 is SGDLS and CDR2 is YYNGEE in the germline V gene. Trimming removed 3 bases from V and 1 base from J; junction bases left unmatched: 7. This CDR3 has 17 residues. CDR3 nucleotides: TGTGCCAGCAGCGCCCCGTTAGCGGGAGGTTCCTACAATGAGCAGTTCTTC. Its translation: CASSAPLAGGSYNEQFF.

CDR3 bases: TGTGCCAGCAGCCCAGAACCCGCGGGAGCGACCTACGAGCAGTACTTC. Its protein is CASSPEPAGATYEQYF. The V and J genes are TRBV3-1 and TRBJ2-7; 7 nucleotides align to TRBD2. Germline V lookup: CDR1 LGHDT, CDR2 YNNKEL (reference sequence). V shed 4 bases, J shed 2 bases, and the junction held 11 bases outside the gene matches. The CDR3 contains 16 residues.

This chain uses TRBV19 with TRBJ2-7; D not resolved. The CDR3 extends over 14 amino acids. Germline assignment: CDR1 LNHDA and CDR2 SQIVND (reference sequence). V shed 3 bases and J shed 0 bases, with 9 bases lying between them. The CDR3 region has the DNA TGTGCCAGTAGTATCGCACTGAGCTCCTACGAGCAGTACTTC. Translated, it gives CASSIALSSYEQYF. The full variable domain, rest sourced from reference TRBV19 and TRBJ2-7, is DGGITQSPKYLFRKEGQNVTLSCEQNLNHDAMYWYRQDPGQGLRLIYYSQIVNDFQKGDIAEGYSVSREKKESFPLTVTSAQKNPTAFYLCASSIALSSYEQYFGPGTRLTVT.

This clonotype was seen just once. This sequence joins TRBV29-1 and TRBJ2-7; 11 positions agree with TRBD2. The CDR3 consists of 13 residues. J lost 9 bases, V lost 6 bases, and 10 bases had no gene match. CDR1 SQVTM and CDR2 ANQGSEA come from the germline V gene. Here the CDR3 DNA reads TGCAGCGTGTATAGCGGGAGGGCCTTAGGGCAGTACTTC. Amino acids: CSVYSGRALGQYF.

CDR3 residues: CASSLTWRGSPYEQYF. CDR3 in DNA: TGCGCCAGCAGCTTGACGTGGAGAGGGAGTCCCTACGAGCAGTACTTC. The chain couples TRBV5-1 to TRBJ2-7, with D possibly matching TRBD2 (5 bases). Germline lookup yields CDR1 SGHRS and CDR2 YFSETQ. Trimming took 1 base from V and 2 from J, leaving 16 bases between them. This CDR3 spans 16 amino acids.

The genes are TRBV12-3 or TRBV12-4 and TRBJ2-7, with TRBD1 as a possible D gene (6 bases). The CDR3 runs to 13 residues. Deletions cut 5 bases from V and 1 base from J, with 9 bases between. CDR3 in amino acids: CASSADSSYEQYF. The CDR3 DNA sequence: TGTGCCAGCAGTGCGGACAGTTCCTACGAGCAGTACTTC.

This chain uses TRBV4-2 with TRBJ2-1; 11 nucleotides match TRBD2. Germline assignment: CDR1 LGHNA and CDR2 YNFKEQ. CDR3 length: 19 residues. J gave up 2 bases and V 5 bases, and 14 bases lay outside the gene matches. The CDR3 DNA sequence: TGTGCCAGCAGCTCGTACGGGCGACTAGCGGGATTGACCTACAATGAGCAGTTCTTC. Encoded protein: CASSSYGRLAGLTYNEQFF.

The V gene is TRBV7-9, the J gene TRBJ1-1; tentatively, D is TRBD1 (5 bases). The germline V gene has CDR1 SEHNR and CDR2 FQNEAQ (reference sequence). Trimming pared 3 bases from V and 3 bases from J, leaving 23 bases between. The length of the CDR3 is 18 residues. The CDR3 coding sequence is TGTGCCAGCAGCTTTCTCGGCAGCGGGGCGTCTCTGGACACTGAAGCTTTCTTT. Translated: CASSFLGSGASLDTEAFF.

Only one count was recorded for this clonotype. The CDR3 DNA reads TGCGCCAGCAGAGACAGGGTGGGAGAGACCCAGTACTTC. Translation: CASRDRVGETQYF. The rearrangement links TRBV10-2 to TRBJ2-5; 7 nucleotides line up with TRBD1. V dropped 6 bases and J dropped 4; count of bases not matched to a gene: 5. Germline CDR1 WSHSY, CDR2 SAAADI. The CDR3 spans 13 residues.

The chain employs TRBV19 and TRBJ2-1; D gene uncertain. The V end was cut by 6 bases, the J end by 9 bases, with 12 bases between. Germline CDR1 and CDR2: LNHDA and SQIVND (reference sequence). This CDR3 has 12 amino acids. The CDR3 protein is CASSYTSSEQFF. The CDR3, as DNA: TGTGCCAGTAGCTATACCTCGAGTGAGCAGTTCTTC.

This chain joins TRBV28 and TRBJ2-3; 7 bases fit TRBD2. The V gene end was trimmed by 11 bases and the J gene end by 4 bases; junction bases not matched to a gene: 9. The germline CDR1 and CDR2 sequences are MDHEN and SYDVKM. The CDR3 is 13 amino acids. CDR3 in amino acids: CAGGSEDSDTQYF. CDR3 DNA: TGTGCCGGCGGGAGCGAAGATTCAGATACGCAGTATTTT.

CDR3 protein: CASSFQTGGNEKLFF. The CDR3 DNA is TGTGCCAGCAGCTTTCAGACAGGGGGCAATGAAAAACTGTTTTTT. This chain joins TRBV9 and TRBJ1-4; the match to TRBD1 covers 10 bases. V gave up 4 bases and J gave up 5 bases; unmatched junction bases: 5. The CDR3 contains 15 residues. Germline V gene lookup returns CDR1 SGDLS and CDR2 YYNGEE.

The chain joins TRBV16 to TRBJ2-7, with D tentatively TRBD2 (5 bases). The CDR3 loop spans 14 amino acids. The germline gives CDR1 KGHSY, CDR2 FQNENV. The V end lost 4 bases, the J end lost 7 bases, and 17 bases lay between the germline ends. CDR3 protein: CASSPGRLPWEQYF. DNA for the CDR3: TGTGCCAGCAGCCCGGGAAGGCTACCCTGGGAGCAGTACTTC. The variable domain in full, with the rest retrieved from reference TRBV16 and TRBJ2-7, is GEEVAQTPKHLVRGEGQKAKLYCAPIKGHSYVFWYQQVLKNEFKFLISFQNENVFDETGMPKERFSAKCLPNSPCSLEIQATKLEDSAVYFCASSPGRLPWEQYFGPGTRLTVT.

As DNA, the CDR3 is TGTGCCAGCAGTCACCTGTGGCAGCCAGAGACCCAGTACTTC. Amino acid sequence: CASSHLWQPETQYF. The rearrangement uses TRBV27 and TRBJ2-5; no clear D. Germline V lookup: CDR1 MNHEY, CDR2 SMNVEV (reference sequence). The germline V and J ends were trimmed by 5 bases and 4 bases, with 14 bases remaining between them. This CDR3 contains 14 residues.

V and J are TRBV7-9 and TRBJ2-6; a possible D gene is TRBD2 (7 bases). The CDR3 contains 18 residues. Germline V CDR1 and CDR2: SEHNR, FQNEAQ (reference sequence). V was clipped by 5 bases and J by 0 bases, with 17 bases between them. The CDR3 is CASSPAAGGHSGANVLTF. In nucleotides, the CDR3 is TGTGCCAGCAGCCCGGCCGCCGGGGGGCACTCTGGGGCCAACGTCCTGACTTTC.

The chain combines TRBV19 with TRBJ2-3; TRBD2 is a possible D gene (6 bases). Per the germline V gene, CDR1 is LNHDA and CDR2 is SQIVND (reference sequence). This CDR3 is built from 14 residues. Trimming pared 10 bases from V and 1 base from J, leaving 15 bases between. The CDR3 here is CATHRLACTDTQYF. Written as DNA, the CDR3 is TGTGCCACCCATCGCCTAGCGTGCACAGATACGCAGTATTTT.

The chain recombines TRBV28 with TRBJ2-2, with D unresolved. Germline assignment: CDR1 MDHEN and CDR2 SYDVKM. This CDR3 spans 10 amino acids. V was trimmed by 7 bases and J by 11 bases, leaving 8 bases between them. CDR3 DNA sequence: TGTGCCAGCAAAAGGGAAGAGCTGTTTTTT. Translated: CASKREELFF.

The chain links TRBV4-1 to TRBJ2-1; 12 nucleotides align to TRBD2. Germline V gene lookup returns CDR1 MGHRA and CDR2 YSYEKL. This CDR3 comprises 16 residues. V lost 5 bases, J lost 6 bases, and 8 bases stayed unmatched. CDR3 coding DNA: TGCGCCAGCAGCAGATCCGGGACTAGCGGGCCCAATGAGCAGTTCTTC. It codes for CASSRSGTSGPNEQFF.

This chain uses TRBV13 with TRBJ2-1, with 12 nucleotides matching TRBD2. The germline gives CDR1 PRHDT, CDR2 FYEKMQ (reference sequence). J lost 8 bases, V lost 4 bases, and 9 bases had no gene match. CDR3 length: 16 residues. For the CDR3, the DNA is TGTGCCAGCAGCTCGTCGGCTAGCGGGAGGGGTGATGAGCAGTTCTTC. It yields the protein CASSSSASGRGDEQFF.

This sequence joins TRBV7-8 and TRBJ2-5; D is tentatively TRBD1 or TRBD2 (5 bases each). V gave up 0 bases and J gave up 9 bases, with 20 bases separating them. Germline loops: CDR1 SGHVS, CDR2 FQNEAQ. The CDR3 totals 16 residues. CDR3 amino acids: CASSLAPGPPNVAQYF. In nucleotides, the CDR3 is TGTGCCAGCAGCTTAGCACCGGGACCGCCGAATGTGGCCCAGTACTTC. The entire variable domain, with the rest obtained from reference TRBV7-8 and TRBJ2-5, is as follows: GAGVSQSPRYKVAKRGQDVALRCDPISGHVSLFWYQQALGQGPEFLTYFQNEAQLDKSGLPSDRFFAERPEGSVSTLKIQRTQQEDSAVYLCASSLAPGPPNVAQYFGPGTRLLVL.

The CDR3 region is CASRNPVWASGANVLTF. The CDR3 DNA follows: TGTGCCAGCAGAAACCCGGTCTGGGCGTCTGGGGCCAACGTCCTGACTTTC. The genes are TRBV11-2 and TRBJ2-6; D ambiguous. This CDR3 region has 17 residues. V lost 6 bases and J lost 1, with 16 bases in between. The germline V gene encodes CDR1 SGHAT and CDR2 FQNNGV.

V and J are TRBV4-1 and TRBJ2-1; no clear D. The CDR3 has 15 amino acids. In germline, CDR1 is MGHRA, CDR2 YSYEKL. V was clipped by 0 bases and J by 7 bases, with 13 bases between them. CDR3 bases: TGCGCCAGCAGCCAAGATGCGCCCAGCGAGAATGAGCAGTTCTTC. Protein: CASSQDAPSENEQFF.

The rearrangement uses TRBV7-8 and TRBJ2-1; no definite D call. The CDR3 contains 13 residues. V lost 1 base to trimming and J lost 10 bases, with 11 bases between them. The germline CDR1 and CDR2 sequences are SGHVS and FQNEAQ. The CDR3: CASSLVGAGEQFF. In DNA form, the CDR3 reads TGTGCCAGCAGCTTAGTGGGTGCTGGGGAGCAGTTCTTC.

The chain links TRBV28 to TRBJ2-1, with D maybe TRBD1 (6 bases). The CDR3 is 23 residues long. Trimming stripped 5 bases from V and 1 base from J, with 36 bases between. Germline lookup yields CDR1 MDHEN and CDR2 SYDVKM. The CDR3 DNA sequence: TGTGCCAGCAGTCCAAGTTTACGAGCCCAGATGACACACAGGGCCCCGTCCTACAATGAGCAGTTCTTC. Residues: CASSPSLRAQMTHRAPSYNEQFF.

The genes are TRBV4-1 and TRBJ1-2; D is possibly TRBD1 (6 bases). There are 16 residues in the CDR3. Germline values: CDR1 MGHRA, CDR2 YSYEKL. Between the trimmed V and J ends, which lost 1 base and 4 bases, there was a span of 16 bases. The CDR3 nucleotides are TGCGCCAGCAGCCAAGTGGAGGGGGGCGGCACCTATGGCTACACCTTC. This gives the protein CASSQVEGGGTYGYTF.

This chain uses TRBV27 with TRBJ2-5; D may correspond to TRBD1 or TRBD2 (5 bases each). Germline V CDR1 and CDR2: MNHEY, SMNVEV (reference sequence). The V end lost 4 bases, the J end lost 0 bases, and 18 bases lay between the germline ends. CDR3 size: 17 residues. CDR3 in DNA: TGTGCCAGCAGTTCCCAACGGTGGGGGAAGTACCAAGAGACCCAGTACTTC. It codes for CASSSQRWGKYQETQYF.

The rearrangement uses TRBV15 and TRBJ2-1, with D perhaps TRBD2 (5 bases). Germline V gives CDR1 LNHNV, CDR2 YYDKDF (reference sequence). The V end was cut by 0 bases, the J end by 13 bases, with 13 bases between. The CDR3 consists of 13 residues. Here the CDR3 reads CATSRDRGNTQFF. The CDR3 DNA reads as TGTGCCACCAGCAGAGATCGGGGAAACACCCAGTTCTTC. Full variable domain (rest looked up from reference TRBV15 and TRBJ2-1): DAMVIQNPRYQVTQFGKPVTLSCSQTLNHNVMYWYQQKSSQAPKLLFHYYDKDFNNEADTPDNFQSRRPNTSFCFLDIRSPGLGDTAMYLCATSRDRGNTQFFGPGTRLTVL.